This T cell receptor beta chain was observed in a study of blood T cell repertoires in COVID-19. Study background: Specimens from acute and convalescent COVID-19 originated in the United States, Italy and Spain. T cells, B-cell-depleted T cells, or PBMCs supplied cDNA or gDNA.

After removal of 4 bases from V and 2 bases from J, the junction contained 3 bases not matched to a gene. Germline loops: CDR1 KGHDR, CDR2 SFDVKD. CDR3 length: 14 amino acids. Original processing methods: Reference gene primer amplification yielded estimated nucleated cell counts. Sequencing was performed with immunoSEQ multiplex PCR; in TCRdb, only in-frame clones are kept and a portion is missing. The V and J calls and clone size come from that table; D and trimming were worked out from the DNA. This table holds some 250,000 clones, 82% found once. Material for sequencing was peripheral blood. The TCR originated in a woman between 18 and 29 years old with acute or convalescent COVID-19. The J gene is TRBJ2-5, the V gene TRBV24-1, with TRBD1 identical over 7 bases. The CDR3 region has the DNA TGTGCCACCAGTGACCCGACAGGGCAAGAGACCCAGTACTTC. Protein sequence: CATSDPTGQETQYF.